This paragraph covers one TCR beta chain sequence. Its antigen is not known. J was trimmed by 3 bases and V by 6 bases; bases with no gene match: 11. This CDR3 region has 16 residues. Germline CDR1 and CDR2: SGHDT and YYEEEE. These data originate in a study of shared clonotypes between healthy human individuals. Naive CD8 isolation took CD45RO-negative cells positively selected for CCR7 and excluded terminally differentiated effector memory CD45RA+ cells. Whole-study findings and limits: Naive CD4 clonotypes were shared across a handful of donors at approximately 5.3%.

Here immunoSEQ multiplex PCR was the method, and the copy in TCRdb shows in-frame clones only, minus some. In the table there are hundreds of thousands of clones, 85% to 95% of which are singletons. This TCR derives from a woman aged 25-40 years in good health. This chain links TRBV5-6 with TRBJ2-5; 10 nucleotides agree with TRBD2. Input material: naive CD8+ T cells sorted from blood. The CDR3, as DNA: TGTGCCAGCACCCCCACTAGCGGGATTCCAAAAGAGACCCAGTACTTC. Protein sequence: CASTPTSGIPKETQYF.